Presented here are 15 T cell receptor beta chains from one specimen sequenced in a study of blood T cell repertoires in COVID-19. The data were produced by immunoSEQ multiplex PCR, yet TCRdb's version contains in-frame clones alone and is incomplete. The repertoire has some 320,000 clones, around 85% of them found once; the top ten carry about 2%. The sequenced sample was PBMCs or T cells enriched from blood (not recorded which). These receptors originate from a woman between 25 and 40 years old who had been exposed to COVID-19.

The rearrangement links TRBV18 to TRBJ1-1; 7 nucleotides agree with TRBD1. This CDR3 has 13 amino acids. The germline V gene encodes CDR1 KGHSH and CDR2 LQKENI. The ends lost 3 bases at V and 6 bases at J; junction bases unmatched: 4. CDR3 sequence: CASSPTGFPEAFF. The CDR3 nucleotides read TGTGCCAGCTCACCGACAGGGTTCCCTGAAGCTTTCTTT.

CDR3 sequence: CASSPRAPGDGWEAFF. The DNA of the CDR3 is TGTGCCAGCAGCCCTCGAGCCCCCGGAGATGGATGGGAAGCTTTCTTT. This chain connects TRBV5-4 to TRBJ1-1; D gene uncertain. The CDR3 runs to 16 residues. CDR1 and CDR2 (germline): SGHNT, YYREEE (reference sequence). V gave up 4 bases and J gave up 8 bases, with 24 bases separating them.

The chain is built from TRBV7-9 and TRBJ1-1; D unresolved. This CDR3 contains 12 residues. The germline V gene has CDR1 SEHNR and CDR2 FQNEAQ (reference sequence). Trimming took off 1 base at V and 11 bases at J, with 11 bases between the two ends. The CDR3 DNA is TGTGCCAGCAGCTTAGACCCGGTGGTGGCTTTCTTT. Its translation is CASSLDPVVAFF.

The chain has TRBV30 and TRBJ1-2; the match to TRBD1 covers 7 bases. Germline-derived CDR1 and CDR2 are GTSNPN and SVGIG (reference sequence). J was trimmed by 7 bases and V by 0 bases; bases with no gene match: 8. The CDR3 is made up of 14 amino acids. This CDR3 reads CAWSVTHGTVGYTF. In DNA form, the CDR3 reads TGTGCCTGGAGTGTAACCCATGGGACAGTTGGCTACACCTTC.

The V call is TRBV27, the J call TRBJ1-2; TRBD1 matches 8 bases. This CDR3 has 19 residues. The junction had 24 bases not matched to a gene; V was cut back by 4 bases and J by 8 bases. The germline V gene has CDR1 MNHEY and CDR2 SMNVEV (reference sequence). Written as DNA, the CDR3 is TGTGCCAGCAGTTCCCGGACAGGGCGGGGAACTTTCGGCGAAGTCGGCTACACCTTC. Translation gives CASSSRTGRGTFGEVGYTF.

In its sample, this clone was seen a few times. The rearrangement joins TRBV11-2 to TRBJ1-1; tentative D call: TRBD1 (6 bases). The CDR3 has 14 amino acids. V was trimmed by 5 bases and J by 5 bases, leaving 15 bases between them. Germline lookup yields CDR1 SGHAT and CDR2 FQNNGV. The CDR3 DNA follows: TGTGCCAGCAGCCTCGGGACAATTGGGACTGAAGCTTTCTTT. Protein: CASSLGTIGTEAFF.

This chain joins TRBV28 and TRBJ2-7; 7 positions match TRBD2. The ends lost 6 bases at V and 0 bases at J; junction bases unmatched: 11. Germline V lookup: CDR1 MDHEN, CDR2 SYDVKM. The length of the CDR3 is 16 residues. CDR3 residues: CASSDPGGISSYEQYF. The CDR3 nucleotides read TGTGCCAGCAGCGACCCCGGGGGGATAAGCTCCTACGAGCAGTACTTC.

Only one count was recorded for this clone. The chain combines TRBV4-2 with TRBJ1-5; 11 bases line up with TRBD1. In germline, CDR1 is LGHNA, CDR2 YNFKEQ. This CDR3 contains 21 residues. V shed 3 bases and J 0 bases; nucleotides not matched to a gene: 16. The CDR3 sequence is CASSQITVGTGGTYSNQPQHF. In DNA form, the CDR3 reads TGTGCCAGCAGCCAGATTACTGTCGGGACAGGGGGAACATATAGCAATCAGCCCCAGCATTTT.

The CDR3 nucleotides are TGTGCCAGCAGCTCAGTGACAGGGAGCACAGATACGCAGTATTTT. This translates into CASSSVTGSTDTQYF. The J gene is TRBJ2-3, the V gene TRBV7-8; 7 bases map to TRBD1. V dropped 4 bases and J dropped 0; count of bases not matched to a gene: 4. This CDR3 comprises 15 residues. Germline CDR1 reads SGHVS; CDR2 reads FQNEAQ.

The rearrangement links TRBV25-1 to TRBJ1-2; 8 bases align to TRBD1. The germline V gene has CDR1 MGHDK and CDR2 SYGVNS. Trimming at V came to 8 bases and at J to 8 bases, leaving 4 bases not matched to a gene. The CDR3 runs 11 residues. The CDR3 bases are TGTGCCAGCTACACAGGGGGAGGCTACACCTTC. Translating it yields CASYTGGGYTF.

This chain links TRBV30 with TRBJ1-3, with D hard to call. Trimming cost V 3 bases and J 4 bases, with 7 bases left between them. The CDR3 extends over 12 amino acids. Germline-derived CDR1 and CDR2 are GTSNPN and SVGIG (reference sequence). CDR3 in amino acids: CAWRGSGNTIYF. CDR3 nucleotide sequence: TGTGCCTGGAGGGGCTCGGGAAACACCATATATTTT.

The chain couples TRBV25-1 to TRBJ2-3; tentative D call: TRBD1 (5 bases). Trimming removed 4 bases from V and 0 bases from J, with 14 bases in between. Per germline, CDR1 MGHDK and CDR2 SYGVNS. There are 16 residues in the CDR3. The CDR3 DNA is TGTGCCAGCAGTGCCCCGACAGAGCCTAGCACAGATACGCAGTATTTT. Translating gives CASSAPTEPSTDTQYF.

CDR3 DNA sequence: TGTGCCAGCAGCTCCCCGGGACAGGGTAGGGCCAAAAACATTCAGTACTTC. Translation: CASSSPGQGRAKNIQYF. The V call is TRBV7-2, the J call TRBJ2-4; 9 bases match TRBD1. This CDR3 is built from 17 residues. CDR1 SGHTA and CDR2 FQGNSA come from the germline V gene. The ends lost 4 bases at V and 1 base at J; junction bases unmatched: 8.

The chain has TRBV30 and TRBJ1-1, with 7 positions matching TRBD1. The germline gives CDR1 GTSNPN, CDR2 SVGIG (reference sequence). This CDR3 is 12 amino acids long. The V and J ends lost 0 bases and 7 bases, in that order; junction bases with no gene match: 2. CDR3 loop: CAWSVTGIEAFF. Written as DNA, the CDR3 is TGTGCCTGGAGTGTGACAGGGATTGAAGCTTTCTTT. The full variable domain, its missing parts supplied by reference TRBV30 and TRBJ1-1, is SQTIHQWPATLVQPVGSPLSLECTVEGTSNPNLYWYRQAAGRGLQLLFYSVGIGQISSEVPQNLSASRPQDRQFILSSKKLLLSDSGFYLCAWSVTGIEAFFGQGTRLTVV.

This rearrangement joins TRBV6-5 to TRBJ1-6; 9 bases match TRBD1. J gave up 10 bases and V 4 bases, and 5 bases lay outside the gene matches. From germline, CDR1 is MNHEY and CDR2 SVGAGI. The CDR3 has 14 amino acids. CDR3 coding DNA: TGTGCCAGCAGTTCCGGGACAGGGTTGTCACCCCTCCACTTT. This sequence encodes CASSSGTGLSPLHF.